Detailed here is one T cell receptor (beta chain). The sample originates from a study of blood T cell repertoires in COVID-19. Study in general: There were acute and convalescent COVID-19 samples, and they came from the United States, Italy and Spain.

In the original workflow: Estimation of nucleated cell counts relied on the amplification of reference gene primers. Produced via immunoSEQ multiplex PCR; TCRdb's table is partial and in-frame only. D and trimming were read from the DNA, whereas the V and J calls and clone size are those reported in that table. The table has about 190,000 clones, 88% seen once. Germline V gene data show CDR1 as SGDLS and CDR2 as YYNGEE. V was pared by 3 bases and J by 5 bases, with 8 bases between. This CDR3 spans 12 amino acids. V gene TRBV9 combines with J gene TRBJ1-1, with D possibly matching TRBD1 (5 bases). The sample was peripheral blood. This receptor was identified in a human donor in a cohort sampled during active COVID-19. The CDR3 DNA reads TGTGCCAGCAGCGCGGGGGGGACTGAAGCTTTCTTT. Translation gives CASSAGGTEAFF.